Listed below are T cell receptor beta chains from one sample, sequenced in a study of control samples from healthy donors and cancer patients. Libraries were prepared by immunoSEQ multiplex PCR; TCRdb keeps only in-frame clonotypes and omits some of them. The sample contains 100,000 to 150,000 clones, roughly 90% of which appear only once. The sequencing sample was made of blood. Receptor source: a man between 18 and 29 years old in good health. CDR3s include the opening cysteine and the closing phenylalanine or tryptophan. The D gene is left open where the match is weak. Some rows have no size entry. The others give once, few or many, or a class for an expanded clone.

V gene,J gene,clone size,D gene,CDR3 protein,CDR3 DNA
TRBV4-1,TRBJ1-1,NA,NA,CASSHPGTRNTEAFF,TGCGCCAGCAGCCACCCGGGGACACGGAACACTGAAGCTTTCTTT
TRBV25-1,TRBJ2-2,NA,TRBD1,CASTSTGKAGELFF,TGTGCCAGCACCTCGACAGGGAAGGCCGGGGAGCTGTTTTTT
TRBV30,TRBJ1-2,NA,NA,CAWRPGQPFGYGYTF,TGTGCCTGGAGACCCGGACAGCCCTTTGGCTATGGCTACACCTTC
TRBV9,TRBJ1-3,NA,NA,CASSVGASPGNTIYF,TGTGCCAGCAGCGTAGGTGCCAGCCCAGGAAACACCATATATTTT
TRBV5-4,TRBJ2-3,NA,NA,CASSLVRFGISGKLTDTQYF,TGTGCCAGCAGCTTGGTGCGGTTTGGGATTTCAGGGAAGCTTACAGATACGCAGTATTTT
TRBV2,TRBJ1-4,once,TRBD1,CASSGMDRTGWATNEKLFF,TGTGCCAGCAGTGGTATGGACAGGACTGGGTGGGCAACTAATGAAAAACTGTTTTTT
TRBV6-2/TRBV6-3,TRBJ2-5,NA,TRBD2,CASSSAGGFRETQYF,TGTGCCAGCAGTTCAGCGGGGGGTTTCAGAGAGACCCAGTACTTC
TRBV11-2,TRBJ2-7,NA,NA,CASSHGVSYEQYF,TGTGCCAGCAGCCACGGGGTCTCCTACGAGCAGTACTTC
TRBV2,TRBJ2-5,NA,NA,CASSVNHLAEETQYF,TGTGCCAGCAGCGTGAACCATTTAGCGGAAGAGACCCAGTACTTC
TRBV4-1,TRBJ2-7,NA,NA,CASSPILAGEQYF,TGCGCCAGCAGTCCGATATTGGCAGGCGAGCAGTACTTC
TRBV4-1,TRBJ1-3,NA,NA,CASSHYRDTSGNTIYF,TGCGCCAGCAGCCACTACCGGGACACCTCTGGAAACACCATATATTTT
TRBV6-6,TRBJ1-2,NA,NA,CASVRGAYGYTF,TGTGCCAGCGTACGGGGGGCCTATGGCTACACCTTC
TRBV7-9,TRBJ1-1,NA,TRBD1,CASSYTGGEAFF,TGTGCCAGCAGCTATACAGGGGGCGAAGCTTTCTTT
TRBV2,TRBJ2-3,NA,NA,CASKPQTSTDTQYF,TGTGCCAGCAAACCCCAGACTAGCACAGATACGCAGTATTTT
TRBV3-1/TRBV3-2,TRBJ1-2,NA,NA,CASSRDPRGDYGYTF,TGTGCCAGCAGCCGAGACCCGAGGGGCGACTATGGCTACACCTTC
TRBV7-2,TRBJ1-3,NA,NA,CASSPGSGSGNTIYF,TGTGCCAGCAGTCCAGGCTCTGGCTCTGGAAACACCATATATTTT
TRBV5-3,TRBJ2-3,NA,TRBD1,CARSLGQGASATQYF,TGTGCCAGAAGCTTGGGGCAGGGGGCTTCGGCTACGCAGTATTTT
TRBV15,TRBJ2-5,NA,TRBD2,CATSREFAGGLWETQYF,TGTGCCACCAGCAGAGAATTTGCGGGGGGGCTTTGGGAGACCCAGTACTTC
TRBV21-1,TRBJ2-2,NA,NA,CASSRGGANTGELFF,TGTGCCAGCAGCCGCGGGGGGGCGAACACCGGGGAGCTGTTTTTT
TRBV10-1,TRBJ2-3,once,NA,CASSDLESGTLRTDTQYF,TGCGCCAGCAGTGACCTAGAGTCCGGGACTTTACGCACAGATACGCAGTATTTT
TRBV3-1/TRBV3-2,TRBJ2-3,NA,TRBD2,CASSQDMGPGGRDTQYF,TGTGCCAGCAGCCAAGATATGGGACCGGGGGGTAGAGATACGCAGTATTTT
TRBV9,TRBJ1-5,NA,NA,CASSPSPNQPQHF,TGTGCCAGCAGCCCGAGTCCCAATCAGCCCCAGCATTTT
TRBV7-9,TRBJ1-2,NA,TRBD1,CASSPLGQGDYGYTF,TGTGCCAGCAGCCCCCTAGGACAGGGAGACTATGGCTACACCTTC
TRBV6-5,TRBJ2-7,NA,NA,CASSLSGVTYEQYF,TGTGCCAGCAGCCTGTCAGGGGTTACCTACGAGCAGTACTTC
TRBV10-3,TRBJ1-3,NA,TRBD1,CAISGTGLDYSGNTIYF,TGTGCCATCAGTGGGACAGGGCTTGATTACTCTGGAAACACCATATATTTT
TRBV6-5,TRBJ1-5,NA,NA,CASSNGGNQPQHF,TGTGCCAGCAGCAACGGGGGGAATCAGCCCCAGCATTTT
TRBV11-1,TRBJ2-1,once,NA,CASSLNHGDNEQFF,TGTGCCAGCAGCTTAAACCATGGGGACAATGAGCAGTTCTTC
TRBV6-4,TRBJ1-2,NA,NA,CASSDSYRGQGYGYTF,TGTGCCAGCAGTGACTCGTACCGGGGGCAGGGCTATGGCTACACCTTC
TRBV18,TRBJ1-2,NA,NA,CASSVLETYGYTF,TGTGCCAGCTCCGTCCTAGAGACCTATGGCTACACCTTC
TRBV10-2,TRBJ1-6,NA,TRBD1,CASSEGQGYYNSPLHF,TGCGCCAGCAGTGAAGGACAGGGGTACTATAATTCACCCCTCCACTTT
TRBV5-6,TRBJ1-5,NA,TRBD1,CASSKGTGGHQPQHF,TGTGCCAGCAGCAAAGGGACAGGGGGCCATCAGCCCCAGCATTTT
TRBV4-1,TRBJ2-5,NA,TRBD1,CASSTPGDRVYF,TGCGCCAGCAGCACCCCCGGAGACAGGGTGTACTTC
TRBV5-6,TRBJ2-1,once,TRBD2,CASRTSGGASEQFF,TGTGCCAGCAGGACTAGCGGGGGGGCGAGTGAGCAGTTCTTC